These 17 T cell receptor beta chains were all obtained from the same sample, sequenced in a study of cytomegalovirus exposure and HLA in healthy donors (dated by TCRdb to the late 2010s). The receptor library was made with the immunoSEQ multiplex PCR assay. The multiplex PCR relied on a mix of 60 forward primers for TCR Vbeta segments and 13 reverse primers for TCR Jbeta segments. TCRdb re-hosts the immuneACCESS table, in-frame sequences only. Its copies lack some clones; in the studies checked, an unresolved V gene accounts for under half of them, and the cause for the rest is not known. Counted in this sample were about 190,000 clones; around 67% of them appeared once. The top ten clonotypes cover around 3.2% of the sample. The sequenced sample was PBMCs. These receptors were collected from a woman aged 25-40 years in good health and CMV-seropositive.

The CDR3 DNA follows: TGTGCCAGCAGTTACTCGGGGGGAGGGCCGAGGGAGCAGTACTTC. Protein product: CASSYSGGGPREQYF. This chain links TRBV6-5 with TRBJ2-5; 7 bases align to TRBD2. Germline lookup yields CDR1 MNHEY and CDR2 SVGAGI. The J segment lost 11 bases and the V segment lost 0 bases, leaving 12 bases of the junction unmatched. The CDR3 contains 15 residues.

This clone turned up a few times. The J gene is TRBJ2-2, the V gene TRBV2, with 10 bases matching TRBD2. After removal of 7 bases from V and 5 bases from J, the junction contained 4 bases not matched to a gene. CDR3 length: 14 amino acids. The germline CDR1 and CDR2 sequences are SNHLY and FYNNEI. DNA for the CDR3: TGTGCCAGCAAAGCGGGAGGGAGGACCGGGGAGCTGTTTTTT. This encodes CASKAGGRTGELFF.

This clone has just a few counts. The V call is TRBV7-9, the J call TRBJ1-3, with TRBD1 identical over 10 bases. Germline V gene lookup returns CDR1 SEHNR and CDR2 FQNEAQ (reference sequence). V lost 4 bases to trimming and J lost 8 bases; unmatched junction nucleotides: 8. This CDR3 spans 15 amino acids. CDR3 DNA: TGTGCCAGCAGCTCGACCCGGGACAGGGGAGACACCATATATTTT. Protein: CASSSTRDRGDTIYF.

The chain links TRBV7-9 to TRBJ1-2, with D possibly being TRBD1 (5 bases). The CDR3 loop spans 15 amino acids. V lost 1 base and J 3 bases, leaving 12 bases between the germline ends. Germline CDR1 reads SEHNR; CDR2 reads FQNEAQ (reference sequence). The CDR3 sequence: CASSLGGGAHYGYTF. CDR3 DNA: TGTGCCAGCAGCTTAGGAGGCGGGGCCCACTATGGCTACACCTTC.

Here the CDR3 DNA reads TGTGCCAGCAGCCTCCGATCCGGGACTAGCAGCTACGAGCAGTACTTC. This translates into CASSLRSGTSSYEQYF. V usage is TRBV7-2 and J usage is TRBJ2-7; 9 nucleotides line up with TRBD2. The CDR3 totals 16 residues. CDR1 and CDR2 from the germline V gene are SGHTA and FQGNSA. V trimming: 5 bases; J trimming: 3 bases; junction bases outside the gene matches: 11.

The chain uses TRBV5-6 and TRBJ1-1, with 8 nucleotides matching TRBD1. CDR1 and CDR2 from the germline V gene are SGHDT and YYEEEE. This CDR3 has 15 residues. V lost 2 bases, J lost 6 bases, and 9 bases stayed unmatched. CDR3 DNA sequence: TGTGCCAGCAGCTTTATGGACAGGGTCGGTTCTGAAGCTTTCTTT. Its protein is CASSFMDRVGSEAFF.

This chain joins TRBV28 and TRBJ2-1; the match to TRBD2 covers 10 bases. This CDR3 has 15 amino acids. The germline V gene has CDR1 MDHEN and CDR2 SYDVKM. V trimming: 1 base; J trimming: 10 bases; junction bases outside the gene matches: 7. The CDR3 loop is CASSLYLAGVGEQFF. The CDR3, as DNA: TGTGCCAGCAGTTTATACCTAGCGGGAGTCGGGGAGCAGTTCTTC.

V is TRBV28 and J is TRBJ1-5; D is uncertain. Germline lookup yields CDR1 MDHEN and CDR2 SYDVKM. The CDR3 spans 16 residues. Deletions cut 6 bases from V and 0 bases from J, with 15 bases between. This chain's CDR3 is CASSAPRQRSNQPQHF. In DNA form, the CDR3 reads TGTGCCAGCAGCGCCCCAAGGCAGCGTAGCAATCAGCCCCAGCATTTT.

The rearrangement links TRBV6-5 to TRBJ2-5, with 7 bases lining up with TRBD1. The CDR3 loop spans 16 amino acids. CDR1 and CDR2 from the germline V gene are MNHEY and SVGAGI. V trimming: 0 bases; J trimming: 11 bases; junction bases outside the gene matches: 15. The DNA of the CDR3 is TGTGCCAGCAGTTACTCGCTAATAGGGGGCTTTGTTGGGCAGTACTTC. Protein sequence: CASSYSLIGGFVGQYF.

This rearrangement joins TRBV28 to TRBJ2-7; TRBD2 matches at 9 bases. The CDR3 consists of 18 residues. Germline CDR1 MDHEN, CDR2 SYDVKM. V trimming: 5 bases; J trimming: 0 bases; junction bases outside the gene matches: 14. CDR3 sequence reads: CASSGGTSIPNFSYEQYF. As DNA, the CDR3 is TGTGCCAGCAGTGGCGGGACTAGCATACCAAACTTCTCCTACGAGCAGTACTTC.

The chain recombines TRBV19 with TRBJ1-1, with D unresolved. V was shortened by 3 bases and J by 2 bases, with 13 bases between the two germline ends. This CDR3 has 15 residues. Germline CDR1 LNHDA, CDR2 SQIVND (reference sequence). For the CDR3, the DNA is TGTGCCAGTAGTATTTCGACGGAGCTAAACACTGAAGCTTTCTTT. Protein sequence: CASSISTELNTEAFF.

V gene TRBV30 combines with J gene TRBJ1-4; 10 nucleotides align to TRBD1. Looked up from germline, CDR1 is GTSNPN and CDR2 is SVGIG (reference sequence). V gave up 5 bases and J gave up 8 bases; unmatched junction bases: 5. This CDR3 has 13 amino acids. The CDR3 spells CAWEPTGGEKLFF. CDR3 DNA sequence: TGTGCCTGGGAACCGACAGGGGGCGAAAAACTGTTTTTT.

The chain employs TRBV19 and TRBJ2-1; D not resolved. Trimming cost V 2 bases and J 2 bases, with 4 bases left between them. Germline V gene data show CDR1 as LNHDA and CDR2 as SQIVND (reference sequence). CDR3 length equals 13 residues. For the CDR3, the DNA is TGTGCCAGTAGTATAAACACCTACAATGAGCAGTTCTTC. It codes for CASSINTYNEQFF.

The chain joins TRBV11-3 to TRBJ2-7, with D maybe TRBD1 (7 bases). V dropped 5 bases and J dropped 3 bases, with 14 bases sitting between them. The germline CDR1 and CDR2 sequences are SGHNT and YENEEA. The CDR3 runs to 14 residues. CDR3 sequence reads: CASSEGGTVYEQYF. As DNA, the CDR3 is TGTGCCAGCAGCGAAGGAGGGACAGTCTACGAGCAGTACTTC.

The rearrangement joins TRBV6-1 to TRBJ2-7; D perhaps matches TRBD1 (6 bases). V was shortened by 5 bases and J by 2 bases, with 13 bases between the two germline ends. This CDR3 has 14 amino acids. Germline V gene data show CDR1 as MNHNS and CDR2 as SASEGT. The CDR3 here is CASSTRDKPYEQYF. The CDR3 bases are TGTGCCAGCAGTACCCGGGACAAGCCCTACGAGCAGTACTTC.

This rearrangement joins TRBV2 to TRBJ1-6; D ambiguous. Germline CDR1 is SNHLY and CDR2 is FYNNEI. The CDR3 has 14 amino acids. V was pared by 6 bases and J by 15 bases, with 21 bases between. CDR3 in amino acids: CASSLESTNSHLHF. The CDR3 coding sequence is TGTGCCAGCAGCCTGGAAAGCACTAATTCGCACCTCCACTTT.

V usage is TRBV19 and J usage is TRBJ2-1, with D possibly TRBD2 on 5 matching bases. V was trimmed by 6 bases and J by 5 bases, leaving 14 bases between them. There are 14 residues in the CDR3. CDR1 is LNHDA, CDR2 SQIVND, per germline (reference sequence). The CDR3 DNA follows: TGTGCCAGTAGCTTCGGACTTGGCCACAATGAGCAGTTCTTC. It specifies CASSFGLGHNEQFF.